This record concerns one T cell receptor (beta chain) sequence. Its specificity is unknown. These data are taken from a study of vaccination effects on CD4 cells after COVID-19. Overall study results and limits: Substantial clonal contraction characterized both infection- and vaccine-induced clones late after vaccination.

Here immunoSEQ multiplex PCR was the method, and the copy in TCRdb shows in-frame clones only, minus some. The table has more than 40,000 clones, just over 75% seen once. Under the ViraFEST assay, PBMC were stimulated with viral peptide pools so that antigen-specific CD4+ T cells expanded. Sequencing was performed afterwards. Culturing for roughly 9 days preceded CD4+ T cell isolation. Vaccine recipients lacked prior SARS-CoV-2 infection and had negative nucleocapsid antibodies. Every well housed more than 1.5 million PBMC, which grew in culture alongside around 10 IU/ml IL-2 and about 10 ug/ml peptides. The sequence derives from a human donor who received a COVID-19 vaccine. The material sequenced was CD4+ T cells from PBMCs cultured with SARS-CoV-2 spike peptides, taken before COVID-19 vaccination.

The CDR3 loop reads CASSLLAGNEQFF. DNA of the CDR3: TGTGCCAGCAGTTTGTTAGCGGGCAATGAGCAGTTCTTC. The V and J genes are TRBV12-3 or TRBV12-4 and TRBJ2-1; TRBD2 agrees at 7 bases. CDR3 length: 13 amino acids. V lost 3 bases to trimming and J lost 6 bases; unmatched junction nucleotides: 2.